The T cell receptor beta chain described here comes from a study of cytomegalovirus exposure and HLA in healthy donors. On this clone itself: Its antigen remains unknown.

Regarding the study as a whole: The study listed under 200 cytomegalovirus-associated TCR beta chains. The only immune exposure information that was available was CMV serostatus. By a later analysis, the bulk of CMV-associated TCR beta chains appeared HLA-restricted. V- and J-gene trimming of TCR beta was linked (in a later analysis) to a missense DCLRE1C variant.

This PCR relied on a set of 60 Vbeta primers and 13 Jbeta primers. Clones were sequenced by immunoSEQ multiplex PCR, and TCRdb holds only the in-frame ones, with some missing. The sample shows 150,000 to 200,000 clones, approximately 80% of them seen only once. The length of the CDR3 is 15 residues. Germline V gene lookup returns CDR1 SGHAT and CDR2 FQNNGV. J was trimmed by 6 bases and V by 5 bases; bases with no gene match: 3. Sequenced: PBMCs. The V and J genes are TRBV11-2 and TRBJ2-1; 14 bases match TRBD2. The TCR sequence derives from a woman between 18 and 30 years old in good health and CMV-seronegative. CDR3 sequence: CASSRGTSGSNEQFF. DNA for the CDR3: TGTGCCAGCAGCCGGGGGACTAGCGGGAGCAATGAGCAGTTCTTC.